This record concerns one T cell receptor (beta chain) sequence. Primers: 60 Vbeta forward and 13 Jbeta reverse. The protocol was immunoSEQ multiplex PCR, while the TCRdb copy is restricted to in-frame clones and leaves out a portion. The sample records about 170,000 clones, under 85% being singletons. The sample originates from a study of cytomegalovirus exposure and HLA in healthy donors. The germline V gene encodes CDR1 SEHNR and CDR2 FQNEAQ (reference sequence). This CDR3 has 16 residues. Between the trimmed V and J ends, which lost 4 bases and 0 bases, there was a span of 14 bases. The chain recombines TRBV7-9 with TRBJ2-3; perhaps TRBD1 as D (5 bases). This TCR was recovered from a man younger than 30 in good health and CMV-seronegative. The sequenced sample was PBMCs. CDR3 coding DNA: TGTGCCAGCAGCTCTAGTCCGACAGCAAGCACAGATACGCAGTATTTT. It yields the protein CASSSSPTASTDTQYF. The full variable domain, completed using reference TRBV7-9 and TRBJ2-3, is DTGVSQNPRHKITKRGQNVTFRCDPISEHNRLYWYRQTLGQGPEFLTYFQNEAQLEKSRLLSDRFSAERPKGSFSTLEIQRTEQGDSAMYLCASSSSPTASTDTQYFGPGTRLTVL.